This entry is about one T cell receptor (beta chain). Trimming removed 1 base at V and 7 bases at J, with 11 bases between. This CDR3 spans 14 amino acids. Germline lookup yields CDR1 SGHVS and CDR2 FQNEAQ. Repertoires were generated with immunoSEQ multiplex PCR, while TCRdb's copy carries only in-frame clones and drops some. The repertoire consists of tens of thousands of clones, with 80% to 95% occurring once and the leading ten covering more than 0.4%. These data originate in a study of OX40 agonist ivuxolimab in advanced cancers. Sequencing was performed on CD4+ or CD8+ T cells sorted from blood, taken in a trial of the OX40 agonist ivuxolimab. The receptor was derived from an adult with an advanced solid tumor such as melanoma, head and neck, liver or kidney cancer. This chain links TRBV7-8 with TRBJ2-1, with D tentatively TRBD2 (5 bases). For the CDR3, the DNA is TGTGCCAGCAGCTTAGGACTGAGAGGGAATGAGCAGTTCTTC. Translating it yields CASSLGLRGNEQFF.